This TCR beta chain was captured in a study of Graves' ophthalmopathy and Graves' hyperthyroidism. Overall study: Peripheral blood was gathered at first diagnosis, ahead of any treatment whatsoever.

Certain patients were not enrolled. These were patients with other autoimmune diseases, uncontrolled infections, pregnancy or lactation. Scientists amplified the TCR beta CDR3 regions from RNA transcripts. Second-round multiplex PCR followed a first-round RT-PCR using HTBI primers. TCRdb itself ran the multiplex PCR reads through MiXCR, one entry per CDR3 protein. The table records about 740,000 distinct CDR3 sequences, about 44% of them present only once. Sequencing was done on a sample of peripheral blood. This receptor was taken from an adult man with Graves' ophthalmopathy.

Here the CDR3 reads CSARDLFYTGDSPLHF. The CDR3 DNA reads TGCAGTGCTAGAGATTTGTTCTACACCGGGGATTCACCCCTCCACTTT. This chain joins TRBV20-1 and TRBJ1-6; D is unresolved. The V gene's germline CDR1 is DFQATT and CDR2 SNEGSKA (reference sequence). This CDR3 is built from 16 residues. Trimming pared 0 bases from V and 8 bases from J, leaving 17 bases between.